This T cell receptor beta chain was recorded in a study of cytomegalovirus exposure and HLA in healthy donors (dated by TCRdb to about 2017). About the full investigation: In an earlier analysis of several hundred of the donors, approximately 260 Gb of sequence data and some 100 million unique TCR beta sequences from approximately 180 million T cells were reported. An early release that covered more than 550 HLA-typed donors contained around 330 gigabases of sequencing data and about 93 million unique TCR sequences. The genetic ancestry cluster associated with self-reported Caucasian donors included over 65% of the approximately 400 genotyped donors. The study was designed to test whether signatures of past pathogen exposure could be identified by cataloging public T cell receptors. Using immunosequencing, the study profiled T cell repertoires from about 650 subjects and related those repertoires to cytomegalovirus serostatus. A separate validation cohort of approximately 120 different subjects was used in addition to the approximately 700-subject first cohort. To predict cytomegalovirus infection status, the study combined high-throughput TCR immunosequencing, statistical association of individual TCRs with disease status, and machine learning. To study patterns of TCR occurrence, a later analysis re-analyzed previously published TCR beta repertoires from several hundred donors and added high-resolution HLA genotyping. Rather than using new phenotypic data, the later analysis identified candidate immune exposures from TCR beta sequences and from how often those sequences occurred across donors. An earlier analysis of 587 of the donors used high-throughput TCR beta sequencing to judge whether each TCR beta V gene segment behaved as functional or pseudogenic. Donor age, sex, ethnicity and CMV serostatus were compiled alongside the repertoire data. A later genetic analysis used genome-wide SNP genotypes for about 60% of the roughly 700 donors, treating that subset as a discovery cohort. All discovery cohort repertoires had been generated using a single sequencing platform. HLA typing included class I and class II loci at four-digit resolution. Typing coverage varied by locus: roughly 629-640 donors for A, B, C, DRB1 and DQB1; 522 for DQA1; around 610 for DPA1; roughly 470 for DPB1. Five DR-DQ haplotypes were treated as single units for association and clustering because of strong linkage in the cohort. On average, around 240,000 unique TCR beta nucleotide sequences were sequenced per donor among 398 genotyped donors of the cohort, with 15% to 20% of those sequences being non-productive. Study-wide findings and limitations: In a later analysis, TCR association rates were found to vary across HLA loci, with the most associated TCRs seen for DRB1 alleles and the fewest for HLA-C alleles. In an earlier analysis of about 550 of the donors, most TCR beta V segments were observed in productive rearrangements about 87% or about 30% of the time, broadly matching IMGT annotations. Because HLA typing was missing for some donors at each locus, association tests included only the typed subset. A further reported finding was that TCR beta sequences accurately predicted the HLA-A and HLA-B alleles for most subjects in the first cohort. In a later genetic analysis, fewer N-insertions in productive TCRs were reported among donors in an Asian-associated ancestry cluster than the roughly 700-donor mean. The earlier analysis of some 560 of the donors excluded seventeen rarely observed V segments, including chromosome 9 orphons, because counts were too low. The classifier was reported to diagnose cytomegalovirus status with high specificity and sensitivity in both the original cohort and the validation cohort. Strong co-occurrence of HLA alleles, especially DR and DQ, made assigning TCR associations to individual alleles difficult. The presence/absence analyses assumed that sequencing depth was roughly uniform across donors, and that assumption may not be true. An association between a missense DCLRE1C variant and V-gene and J-gene trimming of TCR beta chains was found in a later genetic analysis and replicated in an independent cohort. Some IMGT-functional V segments, including TRBV6-2 and TRBV6-3, could not be distinguished by the 87-base-pair reads and were therefore excluded. A later analysis reported that several top co-occurrence clusters appeared linked to parvovirus B19, influenza, CMV and Epstein-Barr virus. For the cohort, immune exposure information was limited to CMV serostatus. The authors suggested that the approach could potentially be extended to other disease states and immunological phenotypes. According to a later analysis, most CMV-associated TCR beta chains appeared to be HLA-restricted, and the HLA associations seemed to be driven largely by CMV exposure. In vitro tests confirmed that a few of the cytomegalovirus-associated TCR beta chains recognize cytomegalovirus antigens. A later analysis associated 17,000 or so TCR beta sequences with specific HLA alleles at a false discovery rate of 0.05. A cluster of highly shared sequence variants was judged likely to represent a technical artifact of the sequencing pipeline. In a later analysis, HLA-associated TCR beta chains showed more clonal expansion and lower generation probabilities than non-associated chains that were equally common. This cohort had only TCR beta chains sequenced, and the lack of alpha or paired-chain data limited which features could be detected. Linkage disequilibrium might explain the correlated functional status among segregating V segments, but an unknown experimental factor could not be excluded. The study listed approximately 160 TCR beta chains as associated with cytomegalovirus. Across donors, most TCR sequences were observed very rarely, whereas some public TCRs were present in many individuals.

Library preparation used the immunoSEQ multiplex PCR assay. The multiplex PCR relied on a mix of 60 forward primers for TCR Vbeta segments and 13 reverse primers for TCR Jbeta segments. Amplification of the CDR3 region of rearranged TCR beta genes was performed with a multiplex PCR assay on genomic DNA. On the Illumina HiSeq System, the amplified TCR beta libraries were sequenced as 87-base-pair reads. Turning to the authors' computational methods: A later analysis counted tens of millions of unique TCR beta chains across the 600 to 850 repertoires, and roughly 10 million of these chains were shared by at least two donors. To remove PCR and sequencing errors, raw reads were error-corrected and collapsed into unique sequences using a nearest-neighbor algorithm that merged closely related sequences. Alignment of CDR3 sequences to IMGT reference sequences was used to assign V, D and J gene segments. For a sequence to be retained, at least a six-nucleotide match to both a V gene segment and a J gene segment was required. Rearrangements were called productive when the CDR3 lacked stop codons and stayed in frame with V and J; all others were non-productive. CDR3 was defined by IMGT convention, running from the second conserved V-encoded cysteine to the conserved J-encoded phenylalanine. The earlier analysis of approximately 500 of the donors excluded sequences that lacked an unambiguous match to a single V gene segment. In an earlier analysis of 587 of the donors, a V segment was called functional when productive rearrangements were above 56.7%, and segregating when the standard deviation between donors exceeded 5%. A statistical classification framework was built to diagnose cytomegalovirus status from the catalog of TCR beta chain sequences. In a later analysis, TCR nucleotide sequences were compared against IMGT/GENE-DB human TR gene sequences so that V and J genes could be assigned. Using the TCRdist pipeline, a later analysis assigned CDR3 sequences along with most-parsimonious VDJ recombination scenarios. In a later analysis, every TCR beta chain was defined by the combination of its CDR3 amino acid sequence and its V-gene family, and reads without a unique V-gene family were dropped. To address suspected cross-contamination and a sequencing artifact, a later analysis removed roughly 580 highly shared, low-generation-probability nucleotide sequences. In a later analysis, a clonal expansion index for each public chain was calculated from normalized within-repertoire ranks of inferred template counts. Generation probabilities in a later analysis came from a VDJ recombination model fitted to out-of-frame rearrangements, and those results were checked against IGoR. Hypergeometric tests were used in a later analysis to score TCR-TCR, TCR-HLA and TCR-CMV co-occurrence, with a repertoire-size bias correction applied to the TCR pairs. In a later analysis, false discovery rates were estimated by permuting HLA or CMV assignments 20 times. In a later analysis, co-occurring TCRs were grouped using DBSCAN, with TCRdist sequence similarity added in when clustering inside HLA-allele-positive subsets. Repertoires with fewer than 30,000 or more than 120,000 public chains, plus five repertoires with anomalous nucleotide sharing, were excluded from co-occurrence clustering. The immuneACCESS repertoire file appears here via TCRdb, limited to in-frame rearrangements. These files lack a portion of the clones; in checked studies, under half of the deficit traces to unresolved V genes, and the cause of the others is not known. Clone size and V and J calls were adopted from that table, with D and trimming inferred from the DNA. The sample contains 68,000 or so clones, approximately 80% of them found a single time. About 6.8% of the sample goes to the ten largest clones.

In total, 666 healthy bone marrow donors made up the cohort. At the time of sampling, all cohort members were nominally healthy, though unrecorded immune exposures were likely present. Of the roughly 700 cohort members, about 290 had a positive CMV serostatus and about 400 had a negative one, while no CMV serostatus was recorded for the donor. Each donor provided a peripheral blood sample, and peripheral blood mononuclear cells were used for TCR beta sequencing. The Qiagen DNeasy Blood Extraction Kit was used to extract genomic DNA from the blood cell samples. This clone has more than one count but fewer than ten. Its antigen remains undetermined. Per-base quality was not reported, and no clone a single base away is much larger than it. CDR1 KGHSH and CDR2 LQKENI were looked up in the germline V gene. V sheds 6 bases and J sheds 2 bases, leaving 16 bases between their ends. The CDR3, cysteine through phenylalanine, is 15 amino acids long. The retained sequence is limited to the CDR3, 45 bases, with the frame set at the first base.

This clonotype was obtained from a human donor in good health. The chain uses TRBV18 and TRBJ1-1; D gene: possibly TRBD1, on 6 matching bases. What was sequenced was PBMCs. The nucleotides read TGTGCCAGCTCGGACACGGGACACCAAAACACTGAAGCTTTCTTT. Its amino acids are CASSDTGHQNTEAFF.